This is a list of T cell receptor beta chains from one sample in a study of CD8+ T cells in alopecia areata. Sequenced by immunoSEQ multiplex PCR; TCRdb stores in-frame clones only, minus some. The sample has tens of thousands of clones; roughly two thirds are singletons. The sample was CD4+ Tregs sorted from blood. These TCRs come from a human donor with alopecia areata. The CDR3 runs from the conserved cysteine through the conserved F or W. The order of the fields is V gene, J gene, D gene, clone size, CDR3 DNA, CDR3 protein. A D gene is named only where the DNA matches it firmly. Clone sizes are given selectively: once, few, many, or a class where the clone is expanded.

v_call: TRBV2
j_call: TRBJ2-7
d_call: -
clone_size: -
cdr3_nt: TGTGCCAGCCGGGGGACCGGCGAGCAGTACTTC
cdr3_aa: CASRGTGEQYF

v_call: TRBV5-1
j_call: TRBJ2-1
d_call: TRBD1
clone_size: few
cdr3_nt: TGCGCCAGCAGCAGAGACAGGGGAGCTTACAATGAGCAGTTCTTC
cdr3_aa: CASSRDRGAYNEQFF

v_call: TRBV30
j_call: TRBJ2-2
d_call: TRBD2
clone_size: -
cdr3_nt: TGTGCCTGGAGCTCGGGACTAGCGTACACCGGGGAGCTGTTTTTT
cdr3_aa: CAWSSGLAYTGELFF

v_call: TRBV7-9
j_call: TRBJ2-1
d_call: TRBD2
clone_size: -
cdr3_nt: TGTGCCAGCAGCGCCCTAGGACTAGCGGGTTACAATGAGCAGTTCTTC
cdr3_aa: CASSALGLAGYNEQFF

v_call: TRBV19
j_call: TRBJ2-7
d_call: -
clone_size: -
cdr3_nt: TGTGCCAGTAGTTTTAACCGACTCTTGGACTACGAGCAGTACTTC
cdr3_aa: CASSFNRLLDYEQYF

v_call: TRBV20-1
j_call: TRBJ2-1
d_call: -
clone_size: -
cdr3_nt: TGCAGTGTTTACGGTCTAAATGAGCAGTTCTTC
cdr3_aa: CSVYGLNEQFF

v_call: TRBV5-1
j_call: TRBJ2-5
d_call: TRBD2
clone_size: -
cdr3_nt: TGCGCCAGCAGGGCAGGACTAGCGGCACCAGAGACCCAGTACTTC
cdr3_aa: CASRAGLAAPETQYF

v_call: TRBV28
j_call: TRBJ2-7
d_call: -
clone_size: few
cdr3_nt: TGTGCCAGCAGTTCTCAACCGGGACCGCCCTACGAGCAGTACTTC
cdr3_aa: CASSSQPGPPYEQYF

v_call: TRBV7-9
j_call: TRBJ1-1
d_call: -
clone_size: -
cdr3_nt: TGTGCTACAAGCTTAGAGAGGCGGATGGAAGCTTTCTTT
cdr3_aa: CATSLERRMEAFF

v_call: TRBV27
j_call: TRBJ1-1
d_call: -
clone_size: -
cdr3_nt: TGTGCCACCTCTCGCCTCGGGGTTACTGAAGCTTTCTTT
cdr3_aa: CATSRLGVTEAFF

v_call: TRBV19
j_call: TRBJ1-5
d_call: -
clone_size: -
cdr3_nt: TGTGCCACAAAGGGGACGCGAAGGAGCAATCAGCCCCAGCATTTT
cdr3_aa: CATKGTRRSNQPQHF

v_call: TRBV28
j_call: TRBJ2-4
d_call: TRBD1
clone_size: once
cdr3_nt: TGTGCCAGCAGTATCCGGGACAGGGGAAACATTCAGTACTTC
cdr3_aa: CASSIRDRGNIQYF

v_call: TRBV20-1
j_call: TRBJ2-7
d_call: -
clone_size: few
cdr3_nt: TGCAGTGCTAGTATCTCCTACGAGCAGTACTTC
cdr3_aa: CSASISYEQYF

v_call: TRBV28
j_call: TRBJ2-7
d_call: -
clone_size: -
cdr3_nt: TGTGCCAGCAGCCTTGGACACGACGAGCAGTACTTC
cdr3_aa: CASSLGHDEQYF

v_call: TRBV28
j_call: TRBJ2-4
d_call: TRBD2
clone_size: medium-sized
cdr3_nt: TGTGCCAGCAGGGATGTACTAGCGATGGTAGCCAAAAACATTCAGTACTTC
cdr3_aa: CASRDVLAMVAKNIQYF

v_call: TRBV5-1
j_call: TRBJ1-5
d_call: -
clone_size: -
cdr3_nt: TGCGCCAGCAGCCCAGGGACCGCTCCAAATCAGCCCCAGCATTTT
cdr3_aa: CASSPGTAPNQPQHF

v_call: TRBV28
j_call: TRBJ2-3
d_call: -
clone_size: few
cdr3_nt: TGTGCCAGCAGTCTCACCAGGGATACGCAGTATTTT
cdr3_aa: CASSLTRDTQYF

v_call: TRBV4-3
j_call: TRBJ2-3
d_call: -
clone_size: few
cdr3_nt: TGCGCCAGCAGCCAAGGGTCTGCGGGGGCCGAGACGCAGTATTTT
cdr3_aa: CASSQGSAGAETQYF

v_call: TRBV27
j_call: TRBJ1-3
d_call: -
clone_size: -
cdr3_nt: TGTGCCAGCAGTTTTCGCTCTGGAAACACCATATATTTT
cdr3_aa: CASSFRSGNTIYF

v_call: TRBV7-9
j_call: TRBJ1-6
d_call: TRBD1
clone_size: few
cdr3_nt: TGTGCCAGCAGCCGGGACAGTTATAATTCACCCCTCCACTTT
cdr3_aa: CASSRDSYNSPLHF

v_call: TRBV13
j_call: TRBJ2-7
d_call: TRBD1
clone_size: -
cdr3_nt: TGTGCCAGCAGCACCCGGGACAGGGATGGGAGGGAGCAGTACTTC
cdr3_aa: CASSTRDRDGREQYF

v_call: TRBV7-7
j_call: TRBJ2-1
d_call: TRBD2
clone_size: -
cdr3_nt: TGTGCTAGCAGCTTAGAGAATCGGGGGGGCTTAAATGAGCAGTTCTTC
cdr3_aa: CASSLENRGGLNEQFF